This TCR beta chain was found in a study of radiation and T cells in renal cell carcinoma. With V trimmed by 0 bases and J by 0 bases, 7 bases remained unmatched. The CDR3 is 17 residues long. CDR1 and CDR2 (germline): SGHRS, YFSETQ. The protocol was immunoSEQ multiplex PCR, while the TCRdb copy is restricted to in-frame clones and leaves out a portion. The data contain about 78,000 clones, roughly 87% of them seen just once; the ten biggest clones take up nearly 6%. As for time point: blood 4 weeks post-SBRT, at nephrectomy. This sample's treatment: 15 Gy SBRT to primary tumor, nephrectomy 4 weeks later.

The chain links TRBV5-1 to TRBJ1-2; 8 bases line up with TRBD1. The specimen comprised blood, sampled from a patient whose treatment included radiotherapy and nephrectomy. The receptor was isolated from a woman aged 70-85 years with renal cell carcinoma. The CDR3 coding sequence is TGCGCCAGCAGCTTGGAACCGGGACAGGTGGCTAACTATGGCTACACCTTC. Translating it yields CASSLEPGQVANYGYTF. The full variable domain, in which reference TRBV5-1 and TRBJ1-2 provide the parts outside the CDR3, is KAGVTQTPRYLIKTRGQQVTLSCSPISGHRSVSWYQQTPGQGLQFLFEYFSETQRNKGNFPGRFSGRQFSNSRSEMNVSTLELGDSALYLCASSLEPGQVANYGYTFGSGTRLTVV.